This T cell receptor (beta chain) was documented in a study of blood T cells in healthy people across ages. The study, taken as a whole, reports: Naive T cell percentage and TCR beta diversity correlated strongly. Diversity figures derived from one million T cells were judged to underestimate the true value. Across the age range, TCR beta diversity per million T cells fell in a roughly linear way. CMV status of donors was unknown, possibly confounding expanded clonotype changes.

As for this clonotype: The antigen is undetermined.

The CDR3 runs 15 residues. Germline V gene sequence: CDR1 SGHTA, CDR2 FQGNSA. V was cut by 5 bases and J by 10 bases, with 23 bases left in between. A J-beta primer mix and a sample-barcoded 5' primer were used in a second PCR of roughly 7 to 12 cycles. TCRdb itself ran the 5' RACE reads through MiXCR, one entry per CDR3 protein. The sample has 1.5 million to 2 million distinct CDR3 sequences, 49% seen once. The source is a woman in her 40s in good health. The J gene is TRBJ1-2, the V gene TRBV7-2, with D possibly matching TRBD1 (6 bases). Sequencing input: blood. The CDR3 DNA is TGTGCCAGCAGCCCTAGGGGACAAGTTTCTCCGGACTACACCTTC. Protein sequence: CASSPRGQVSPDYTF.